This TCR beta chain came from a study of blood T cell repertoires in COVID-19. There are 16 residues in the CDR3. Trimming at V came to 1 base and at J to 7 bases, leaving 8 bases not matched to a gene. Germline values: CDR1 LNHDA, CDR2 SQIVND (reference sequence). Assay used: immunoSEQ multiplex PCR; TCRdb lists only in-frame clones, some missing. The sample has just over 250,000 clones, approximately 89% seen once. The chain employs TRBV19 and TRBJ2-3, with 10 bases aligning to TRBD2. The source is a man aged 35 to 55 who had recovered from COVID-19. Source material: peripheral blood. The CDR3: CASSIVASGGEYTQYF. DNA for the CDR3: TGTGCCAGTAGTATAGTGGCTAGCGGGGGAGAGTATACGCAGTATTTT.